Listed below are T cell receptor beta chains from one sample, sequenced in a study of T cell responses to AZD1222 COVID-19 vaccine. TCRdb's copy holds only in-frame clones and misses some; the assay was immunoSEQ multiplex PCR. The profile shows some 150,000 clones, 88% of them singletons. Sequences were derived from peripheral blood, sampled on day 0 of AZD1222 vaccination. These TCRs come from an adult in good health. Both conserved end residues are trimmed from each CDR3. Each record gives: J gene, V gene, CDR3 protein.

TRBJ2-1 | TRBV9 | ASSLGGQSYNEQF
TRBJ1-1 | TRBV7-9 | ASSYRTGGWDTEAF
TRBJ2-5 | TRBV28 | ASRQETQY
TRBJ2-5 | TRBV11-2 | ASSLRGPMAETQY
TRBJ2-5 | TRBV5-6 | ASSVLAGGSQETQY
TRBJ2-2 | TRBV2 | ASSVYGVHTGELF
TRBJ1-4 | TRBV4-3 | ASSQGMSGATNEKLF
TRBJ1-1 | TRBV18 | ASSPPGGMNTEAF
TRBJ2-3 | TRBV27 | ASSLSRGPGGDTQY
TRBJ1-4 | TRBV6-5 | ASSYVLNEKLF
TRBJ2-3 | TRBV5-6 | ASRLAGARTDTQY
TRBJ1-3 | TRBV10-3 | AIGGTGRSGNTIY
TRBJ2-7 | TRBV7-3 | ASSLRQGSNEQY
TRBJ2-4 | TRBV5-8 | ASNRRGGLAKNIQY
TRBJ2-1 | TRBV5-4 | ASSPGGQRGDNEQF
TRBJ1-1 | TRBV27 | ASSLYAASNTEAF
TRBJ1-1 | TRBV11-2 | ASSLVGGNTEAF
TRBJ2-1 | TRBV5-1 | ASSLRTSFHEQF
TRBJ2-7 | TRBV7-2 | ASSFQSGTSYEQY
TRBJ1-1 | TRBV19 | ATAHRGRDTEAF
TRBJ1-1 | TRBV7-2 | ASSPLGQGSTEAF
TRBJ2-2 | TRBV19 | ASSIGRGRTGELF